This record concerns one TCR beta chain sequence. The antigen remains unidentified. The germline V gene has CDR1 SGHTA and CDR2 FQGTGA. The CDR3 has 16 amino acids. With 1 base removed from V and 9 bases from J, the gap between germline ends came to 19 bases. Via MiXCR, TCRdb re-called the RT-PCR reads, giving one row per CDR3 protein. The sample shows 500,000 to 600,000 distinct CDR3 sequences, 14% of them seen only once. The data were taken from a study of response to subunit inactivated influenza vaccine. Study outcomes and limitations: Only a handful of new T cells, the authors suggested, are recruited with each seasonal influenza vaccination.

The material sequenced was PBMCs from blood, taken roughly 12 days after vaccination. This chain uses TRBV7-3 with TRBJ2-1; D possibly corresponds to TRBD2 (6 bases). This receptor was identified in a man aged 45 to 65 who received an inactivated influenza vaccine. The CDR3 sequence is CASSLRRDSQMVEQFF. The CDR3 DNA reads TGTGCCAGCAGCTTAAGACGGGACTCCCAGATGGTTGAGCAGTTCTTC.